The 26 T cell receptor beta chains in this list originate from one sample, sequenced in a study of blood T cell repertoires in COVID-19. Some clones are missing from TCRdb's copy, which holds only in-frame ones; the method was immunoSEQ multiplex PCR. The table lists about 80,000 clones, around 89% of them singletons, with 4.3% in the top ten. The sample consisted of peripheral blood. These receptors were taken from a woman of 80 years or more with active or convalescent COVID-19.

The chain uses TRBV10-3 and TRBJ1-2; perhaps TRBD1 as D (5 bases). This CDR3 contains 10 residues. Germline values: CDR1 ENHRY, CDR2 SYGVKD. V was shortened by 8 bases and J by 10 bases, with 11 bases between the two germline ends. The CDR3 protein is CAIGTGPYTF. In nucleotides, the CDR3 is TGTGCCATCGGTACAGGACCCTACACCTTC.

This chain links TRBV7-2 with TRBJ1-1; D is undetermined. Germline lookup yields CDR1 SGHTA and CDR2 FQGNSA. The V and J ends lost 4 bases and 0 bases respectively, with 12 bases between them. The CDR3 is 15 residues long. CDR3 protein: CASSSPRLMNTEAFF. The DNA for the CDR3 is TGTGCCAGCAGCTCCCCAAGACTAATGAACACTGAAGCTTTCTTT.

The chain links TRBV27 to TRBJ2-2, with D possibly TRBD2 on 5 matching bases. CDR1 MNHEY and CDR2 SMNVEV come from the germline V gene (reference sequence). The CDR3 runs to 16 residues. Trimming pared 0 bases from V and 0 bases from J, leaving 8 bases between. The CDR3, as DNA: TGTGCCAGCAGTTTATCGGGGAGATCGAACACCGGGGAGCTGTTTTTT. Residues: CASSLSGRSNTGELFF.

J is TRBJ2-5 and V is TRBV19; 12 bases are a match to TRBD1. Losses at the gene ends were 9 bases for V and 0 bases for J; bases not matched to a gene: 2. Germline values: CDR1 LNHDA, CDR2 SQIVND (reference sequence). The CDR3 has 14 amino acids. In DNA form, the CDR3 reads TGTGCCAGCAGGGACAGGGGGCACCAAGAGACCCAGTACTTC. Its translation is CASRDRGHQETQYF.

This chain uses TRBV24-1 with TRBJ2-5; TRBD2 is a possible D gene (6 bases). V was cut by 7 bases and J by 5 bases, with 19 bases left in between. The CDR3 spans 15 residues. In germline, CDR1 is KGHDR, CDR2 SFDVKD. Here the CDR3 DNA reads TGTGCCACCAGCGAAGCCCAGGGTGCGGGGGAGACCCAGTACTTC. This encodes CATSEAQGAGETQYF.

This clone appeared a single time. DNA of the CDR3: TGTGCCAGCAGTCACGGGACTAGCGGATGGAAAGAGACCCAGTACTTC. This gives the protein CASSHGTSGWKETQYF. The rearrangement uses TRBV11-2 and TRBJ2-5, with TRBD2 identical over 11 bases. With V trimmed by 6 bases and J by 3 bases, 9 bases remained unmatched. This CDR3 contains 16 residues. The germline V gene has CDR1 SGHAT and CDR2 FQNNGV.

This chain joins TRBV29-1 and TRBJ1-1; D remains ambiguous. The CDR3 contains 10 residues. Germline loops: CDR1 SQVTM, CDR2 ANQGSEA. The V and J ends lost 6 bases and 4 bases respectively, with 6 bases between them. The CDR3: CSVFGTEAFF. The CDR3 nucleotides read TGCAGCGTCTTCGGCACTGAAGCTTTCTTT.

The chain uses TRBV7-8 and TRBJ1-2; 9 nucleotides agree with TRBD1. Germline CDR1 SGHVS, CDR2 FQNEAQ. This CDR3 has 15 residues. The ends lost 1 base at V and 6 bases at J; junction bases unmatched: 6. The CDR3 DNA is TGTGCCAGCAGCTTAGTTGGGACAGGGATCGATGGCTACACCTTC. This sequence encodes CASSLVGTGIDGYTF. The variable domain in full, completed from reference TRBV7-8 and TRBJ1-2, reads GAGVSQSPRYKVAKRGQDVALRCDPISGHVSLFWYQQALGQGPEFLTYFQNEAQLDKSGLPSDRFFAERPEGSVSTLKIQRTQQEDSAVYLCASSLVGTGIDGYTFGSGTRLTVV.

V and J are TRBV29-1 and TRBJ2-2; D may be TRBD1 (5 bases). Germline CDR1 reads SQVTM; CDR2 reads ANQGSEA. The CDR3 is 12 amino acids. V was trimmed by 5 bases and J by 4 bases, leaving 8 bases between them. The CDR3 spells CSVRQSTGELFF. The CDR3 DNA follows: TGCAGCGTTAGACAGTCCACCGGGGAGCTGTTTTTT.

The rearrangement uses TRBV7-2 and TRBJ2-7, with 7 nucleotides matching TRBD2. Trimming removed 1 base from V and 0 bases from J; junction bases left unmatched: 3. From germline, CDR1 is SGHTA and CDR2 FQGNSA. The CDR3 spans 15 residues. Here the CDR3 reads CASSLESSGSYEQYF. The DNA of the CDR3 is TGTGCCAGCAGCTTAGAATCTAGCGGCTCCTACGAGCAGTACTTC.

V gene TRBV15 combines with J gene TRBJ2-7, with a tentative D call TRBD1 (6 bases). V dropped 1 base and J dropped 0 bases, with 16 bases sitting between them. Germline V lookup: CDR1 LNHNV, CDR2 YYDKDF (reference sequence). This CDR3 comprises 17 residues. CDR3 sequence (DNA): TGTGCCACCAGCAGAGGGCATCCACAGGGAAGCTCCTACGAGCAGTACTTC. It yields the protein CATSRGHPQGSSYEQYF.

Regarding this clone: Other DNA sequences in this sample translate to the same CDR3. V gene TRBV5-4 combines with J gene TRBJ2-3, with TRBD2 as a possible D gene (6 bases). The CDR3 runs to 17 residues. In germline, CDR1 is SGHNT, CDR2 YYREEE (reference sequence). Trimming stripped 4 bases from V and 1 base from J, with 19 bases between. CDR3 sequence (DNA): TGTGCCAGCAGCCCCAGACCGGGGGTAGTCGGCACAGATACGCAGTATTTT. Translation gives CASSPRPGVVGTDTQYF.

DNA for the CDR3: TGCACCAGCAGCCAAGGGACTAGCGGGAGTGGGGCAGTTTACGAGCAGTACTTC. Translating it yields CTSSQGTSGSGAVYEQYF. The chain carries TRBV1 and TRBJ2-7; TRBD2, the D gene given by the table, was not confirmed from the DNA. TRBV1 is noted as a pseudogene. This CDR3 has 18 residues.

The chain has TRBV30 and TRBJ2-3; 12 bases are shared with TRBD2. V was clipped by 2 bases and J by 0 bases; unmatched bases: 3. The CDR3 is 16 residues long. Germline CDR1 and CDR2: GTSNPN and SVGIG (reference sequence). The CDR3 nucleotides read TGTGCCTGGAGTAGAGGGACTAGCGGGAGCACAGATACGCAGTATTTT. Translation gives CAWSRGTSGSTDTQYF.

The chain is built from TRBV7-2 and TRBJ1-1; D gene uncertain. Germline CDR1 and CDR2: SGHTA and FQGNSA. V was trimmed by 3 bases and J by 1 base, leaving 3 bases between them. This CDR3 region has 12 residues. The CDR3 is CASSFRNTEAFF. The CDR3 DNA follows: TGTGCCAGCAGCTTTCGGAACACTGAAGCTTTCTTT.

The genes are TRBV7-2 and TRBJ1-6, with unresolved D. V lost 5 bases and J 8 bases, leaving 16 bases between the germline ends. From germline, CDR1 is SGHTA and CDR2 FQGNSA. The CDR3 extends over 15 amino acids. CDR3 protein: CASSLWVRGDSPLHF. The CDR3 coding sequence is TGTGCCAGCAGCCTATGGGTCCGGGGTGATTCACCCCTCCACTTT.

This rearrangement joins TRBV6-1 to TRBJ1-5; 9 bases are a match to TRBD1. CDR1 MNHNS and CDR2 SASEGT come from the germline V gene. The length of the CDR3 is 16 residues. With V trimmed by 4 bases and J by 0 bases, 4 bases remained unmatched. CDR3 sequence: CASSATGGNSNQPQHF. CDR3 in DNA: TGTGCCAGCAGTGCGACAGGGGGGAATAGCAATCAGCCCCAGCATTTT.

The chain recombines TRBV6-2 or TRBV6-3 with TRBJ2-7, with TRBD1 matching 8 bases. V was pared by 6 bases and J by 4 bases, with 11 bases of the junction left unmatched. Germline assignment: CDR1 MNHEY and CDR2 SVGEGT. The CDR3 runs to 15 residues. The CDR3 DNA reads as TGTGCCAGCAGCCGAGGACAGGGTGGTCTGTACGAGCAGTACTTC. Residues: CASSRGQGGLYEQYF.

This chain connects TRBV10-3 to TRBJ1-2, with a weak D call TRBD1 (5 bases). V shed 3 bases and J shed 7 bases, with 15 bases lying between them. The CDR3 consists of 14 residues. Germline V CDR1 and CDR2: ENHRY, SYGVKD. CDR3 region: CAISDVETASGYTF. CDR3 coding DNA: TGTGCCATCAGTGATGTAGAGACAGCAAGTGGCTACACCTTC.

The chain links TRBV18 to TRBJ2-7; 8 positions match TRBD1. This CDR3 region has 14 residues. J gave up 3 bases and V 2 bases, and 3 bases lay outside the gene matches. The germline CDR1 and CDR2 sequences are KGHSH and LQKENI. CDR3 sequence reads: CASSPGQGDYEQYF. The CDR3 region has the DNA TGTGCCAGCTCACCAGGACAGGGAGACTACGAGCAGTACTTC.

J is TRBJ2-1 and V is TRBV5-4; 7 nucleotides agree with TRBD2. The V gene's germline CDR1 is SGHNT and CDR2 YYREEE (reference sequence). The ends lost 2 bases at V and 8 bases at J; junction bases unmatched: 13. CDR3 size: 16 residues. CDR3 sequence: CASSFRRAGVPDEQFF. The CDR3 DNA reads TGTGCCAGCAGCTTCCGCCGCGCGGGAGTCCCCGATGAGCAGTTCTTC.

This chain connects TRBV7-6 to TRBJ2-1; D not resolved. This CDR3 spans 14 amino acids. The V gene lost 5 bases and the J gene lost 3 bases, with 11 bases spanning the gap. The germline CDR1 and CDR2 sequences are SGHVS and FNYEAQ. The CDR3 reads CASSQAANYNEQFF. The CDR3 bases are TGTGCCAGCAGCCAAGCTGCTAACTACAATGAGCAGTTCTTC.

This chain links TRBV7-8 with TRBJ1-5, with D uncertain. Trimming removed 0 bases from V and 4 bases from J, with 16 bases in between. In germline, CDR1 is SGHVS, CDR2 FQNEAQ. CDR3 size: 17 residues. Here the CDR3 reads CASSLASPVEQNQPQHF. CDR3 nucleotides: TGTGCCAGCAGCTTAGCCTCCCCCGTTGAACAGAATCAGCCCCAGCATTTT.

DNA for the CDR3: TGTGCCAGCTCACCAACGGGCCCAGGGGATGGCTACACCTTC. Its protein product is CASSPTGPGDGYTF. The V and J genes are TRBV18 and TRBJ1-2; maybe TRBD1 (6 bases). This CDR3 comprises 14 residues. Germline V lookup: CDR1 KGHSH, CDR2 LQKENI. Trimming pared 2 bases from V and 6 bases from J, leaving 13 bases between.

This chain uses TRBV5-1 with TRBJ1-2, with D perhaps matching TRBD1 (5 bases). The V and J ends lost 5 bases and 1 base respectively, with 18 bases between them. CDR1 and CDR2 from the germline V gene are SGHRS and YFSETQ. The CDR3 length is 16 residues. The CDR3: CASSLGGDSHNYGYTF. CDR3 DNA: TGCGCCAGCAGTCTCGGGGGAGACAGCCATAACTATGGCTACACCTTC. The full variable domain, completed using reference TRBV5-1 and TRBJ1-2, is KAGVTQTPRYLIKTRGQQVTLSCSPISGHRSVSWYQQTPGQGLQFLFEYFSETQRNKGNFPGRFSGRQFSNSRSEMNVSTLELGDSALYLCASSLGGDSHNYGYTFGSGTRLTVV.

The chain couples TRBV4-1 to TRBJ2-4; D perhaps matches TRBD2 (6 bases). Germline V lookup: CDR1 MGHRA, CDR2 YSYEKL. Trimming stripped 3 bases from V and 8 bases from J, with 11 bases between. The CDR3 consists of 13 residues. The CDR3 spells CASSHSTGDIQYF. As DNA, the CDR3 is TGCGCCAGCAGCCATTCCACGGGGGACATTCAGTACTTC.